This TCR beta chain came from a study of shared clonotypes between healthy human individuals (dated by TCRdb to 2018 to 2021). Regarding the study in general: The cohort comprised a couple of women and a few men aged 18 to 49 years. Per donor, three plates each were used for CD4 naive and CD4 memory, two for CD8 naive, and one for CD8 memory. Blood TCR repertoires of a handful of healthy adults were deeply sequenced to estimate repertoire size and the extent of clonotype sharing between individuals. Different laboratories and diverse techniques were used to prepare libraries and sequence TCR repertoires, to increase sequencing depth and limit assay-specific biases. Leukapheresis yielded between about 0.85 and 10 billion PBMCs per donor.

Using the deep immunoSEQ assay, multiplex PCR amplified TCR CDR3 regions from genomic DNA. For each cell subset, the extracted genomic DNA was distributed evenly across all wells of several immunoSEQ 96-well plates, and each plate served as one replicate. Each replicate PCR for sorted subsets received 200 ng genomic DNA, equal to about 30,000 T cell genomes. The purified libraries were quantified using a Qubit 3.0 fluorometer, sized with a Bioanalyzer 2100, and then quantified again using the KAPA Library Quantification kit. A separate single-read 150-cycle Illumina NextSeq 550 flow cell was used to sequence each immunoSEQ 96-well plate. The source study handled its data this way. The immunoSEQ output contained only junctional sequences without quality scores, so filtering could not match that applied to full-length reads. Sequences were annotated with PyIR, a Python wrapper for IgBLAST v1.9, using IMGT germline references to assign V/J genes and CDR3. Reads with weak V/J assignments (E-value above 1e-6), missing CDR3, stop codons, out-of-frame junctions, or ambiguous translated residues were removed. V3J clonotypes were defined as sequences sharing an identical inferred V gene, J gene, and CDR3 amino acid sequence. To compute the percentage overlap between repertoires, the number of shared unique clonotypes was divided by the size of the smaller repertoire. Repertoire richness was assessed with RTK rarefaction, the Chao1 estimator, and Recon v2.1 estimates of unobserved clonotypes. For all TCRbeta clonotypes obtained by the gDNA method from a handful of donors, generation probabilities were computed with OLGA. This is the immuneACCESS table as TCRdb keeps it, with only in-frame sequences that have V and J called. A part of the clones is gone; compared with another copy, unresolved V genes explain less than half, and the rest is unexplained. That table supplies the V and J calls and clone size; D and trimming were determined from the DNA. This sample gives hundreds of thousands of clones in total; about 95% of them show up just once. The ten top clones hold roughly 0.1% of the sample.

CD8 naive samples consisted of CD45RO-negative cells that were positively selected for CCR7, yielding a CD45RA+CCR7+ population without TemRA cells. The donors were healthy, HIV-negative adults with no recently reported acute infections or vaccinations. Every donor was a Caucasian adult residing in Nashville, Tennessee, USA. After blood collection by leukapheresis, PBMCs were isolated using Ficoll-Histopaque density gradient centrifugation and then cryopreserved in the vapor phase of liquid nitrogen. Analytical flow cytometry was used to check the purity and quantity of each magnetically sorted T cell population. Each sorted fraction had its genomic DNA isolated and then quantified by UV absorbance on a Nanodrop 2000c. Paper-wide results and their limitations: Sampling was limited to blood, and TCR repertoires in tissue likely differ from TCR repertoires in blood. Sharing across a few donors was observed for approximately 5% of naive CD4, less than 4% of naive CD8, roughly 2.4% of memory CD4, and about 0.39% of memory CD8 clonotypes. Incomplete sequencing was indicated by rarefaction of sorted-subset datasets, despite the large sequencing depth. The genetic and exposure-history diversity represented was limited by the small number of donors. Larger estimated clonotype richness was generally found for naive subsets than for memory subsets. Clonotypes shared by all four sorted-subset donors showed higher generation probabilities than non-shared clonotypes. Based on pairwise subsampling, the degree of clonotype sharing among donors was expected to be affected by sequencing depth.

Measured from the cysteine to the phenylalanine, the CDR3 is 12 residues long. Of the read, only the CDR3 DNA is kept; its 36 bases are in frame from base 1. Cut back by 3 bases and 7 bases, the V and J ends lie 9 bases apart. The germline V gene encodes CDR1 MDHEN and CDR2 SYDVKM. This clone has just one count. Its antigen remains undetermined. Per-base qualities were not stored, and no clone one base away is much larger. The chain joins TRBV28 to TRBJ1-2; the D gene is not confidently resolved. Sequenced sample: naive CD8+ T cells sorted from blood. Per the publication, the cell subset or site label means: CD45RA+CCR7+. The source is a woman aged 25 to 45 in good health. This receptor carries the CDR3 CASSFGGIGYTF. The DNA reads as follows: TGTGCCAGCAGTTTTGGAGGGATTGGCTACACCTTC.